This TCR beta chain was observed in a study of CXCR3-negative and CXCR3-positive naive CD8 T cells. General study results and limits: CXCR3-expressing naive cells carried TRB CDR3s more hydrophobic than those of CXCR3-negative naive cells.

In germline, CDR1 is SGHAT, CDR2 FQDESV (reference sequence). This CDR3 is built from 17 residues. About this clonotype: What it binds is unknown.

Each TRB cDNA library was prepared by 5' RACE (with UMI labels). TCRdb re-called the 5' RACE reads, yielding one record per CDR3 amino acid sequence without DNA. This sample's table has around 120,000 distinct CDR3 sequences. This receptor was taken from a human donor in good health. Some clones in this sample may be carry-over from other donors' samples. Sequenced input: naive CXCR3+ CD8+ T cells from blood. Subset noted: CD45RO-CCR7+CD27+CD95- naive CD8+ T cells expressing CXCR3 (TNR3+). The genes are TRBV11-1 and TRBJ2-3; TCRdb proposes TRBD2, but this gene call is untestable without DNA. Here the CDR3 reads CASSLAPSGGATDTQYF.